The present T cell receptor beta chain was sequenced within a study of T cell repertoires in cytomegalovirus infection (dated by TCRdb to the late 2010s). For the wider study: The HLA type of each donor mattered for the analysis, because public TCR beta signatures pointed to carriage of CMV infection along with the matching HLA type.

Sequencing took place on an Illumina HiSeq 1500. TCRdb took the public reads, trimmed them with fastp at Q25, ran MiXCR for clone calling and kept in-frame beta chains. Rows merge per CDR3 protein into single entries with the most common DNA and genes. The sample table shows 160,000 or so distinct CDR3 sequences, and roughly a sixth are seen once. The top ten clones comprise 18% of the sample. Of note for this clonotype: The antigen it recognizes is unknown. No base quality values were provided; no much bigger clone lies one nucleotide off.

What the authors observed across the whole study: The ex vivo response was dominated by HLA-C-restricted CMV-specific TCR beta clonotypes, and the single most frequent clonotype in two of eight donors was supplied by these HLA-C-restricted clonotypes. In both this cohort and an independent cohort of under 450 donors, the cumulative frequency of public TCR beta family members distinguished carriers of CMV infection plus the relevant HLA type.

Germline trimming amounts to 2 bases on V and 7 bases on J, with 20 as the count of junction bases outside the gene matches. The germline V gene sets CDR1 to SGHVS and CDR2 to FNYEAQ. The CDR3, cysteine through phenylalanine, is 19 amino acids long. The retained sequence is limited to the CDR3, 57 bases, with the frame set at the first base. The rearranged segments are TRBV7-6 and TRBJ2-1; a stretch of 7 junction bases matches TRBD2. This clonotype was sampled from a human donor in good health (CMV status not recorded). Some clones in this sample may be carry-over from other donors' samples. The sample comprised CD8+ T cells from PBMCs. The CDR3 amino acid sequence is: CASSLRGPAVREEWNEQFF. The DNA reads as follows: TGTGCCAGCAGCTTAAGAGGTCCCGCGGTTCGGGAGGAATGGAATGAGCAGTTCTTC.